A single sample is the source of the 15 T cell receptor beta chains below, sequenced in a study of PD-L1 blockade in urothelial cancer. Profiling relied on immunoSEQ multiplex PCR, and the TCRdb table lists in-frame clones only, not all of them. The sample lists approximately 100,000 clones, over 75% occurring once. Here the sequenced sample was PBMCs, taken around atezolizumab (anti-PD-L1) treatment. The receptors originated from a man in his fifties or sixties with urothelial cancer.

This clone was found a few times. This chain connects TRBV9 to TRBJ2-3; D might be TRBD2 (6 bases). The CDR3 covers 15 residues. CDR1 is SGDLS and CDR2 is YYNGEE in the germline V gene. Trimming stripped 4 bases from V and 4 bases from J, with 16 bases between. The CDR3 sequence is CASSRAPGVADTQYF. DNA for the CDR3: TGTGCCAGCAGCCGCGCCCCGGGAGTTGCAGATACGCAGTATTTT.

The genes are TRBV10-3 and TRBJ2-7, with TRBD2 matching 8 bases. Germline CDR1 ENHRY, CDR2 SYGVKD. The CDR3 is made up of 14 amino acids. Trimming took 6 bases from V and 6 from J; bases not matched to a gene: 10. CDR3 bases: TGTGCCATCAGCGCCGGGACTAGAAAAGTCGAGCAGTACTTC. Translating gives CAISAGTRKVEQYF.

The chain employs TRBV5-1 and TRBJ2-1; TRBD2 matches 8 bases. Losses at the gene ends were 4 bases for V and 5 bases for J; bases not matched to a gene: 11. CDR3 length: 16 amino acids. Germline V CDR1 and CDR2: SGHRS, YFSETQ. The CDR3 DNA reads TGCGCCAGCAGCAGCGCAACTAGCGGACTAGACAATGAGCAGTTCTTC. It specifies CASSSATSGLDNEQFF.

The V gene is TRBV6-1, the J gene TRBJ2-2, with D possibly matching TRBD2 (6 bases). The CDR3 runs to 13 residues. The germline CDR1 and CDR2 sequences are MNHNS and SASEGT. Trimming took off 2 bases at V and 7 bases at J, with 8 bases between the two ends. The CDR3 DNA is TGTGCCAGCAGTGAACGGGACTTCGGGGAGCTGTTTTTT. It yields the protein CASSERDFGELFF.

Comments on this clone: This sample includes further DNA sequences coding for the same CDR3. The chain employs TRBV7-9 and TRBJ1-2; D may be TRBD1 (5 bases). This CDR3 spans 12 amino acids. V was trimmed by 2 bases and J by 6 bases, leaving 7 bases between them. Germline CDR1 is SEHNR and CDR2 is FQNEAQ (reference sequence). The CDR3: CASSLQGDGYTF. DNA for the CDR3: TGTGCCAGCAGCTTACAGGGTGATGGCTACACCTTC.

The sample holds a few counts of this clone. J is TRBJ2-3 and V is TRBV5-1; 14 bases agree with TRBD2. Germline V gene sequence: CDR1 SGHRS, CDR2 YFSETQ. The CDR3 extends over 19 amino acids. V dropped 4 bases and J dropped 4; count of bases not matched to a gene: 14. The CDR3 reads CASSRGGTSGSWSADTQYF. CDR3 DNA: TGCGCCAGCAGCCGAGGGGGGACTAGCGGGAGTTGGTCCGCAGATACGCAGTATTTT.

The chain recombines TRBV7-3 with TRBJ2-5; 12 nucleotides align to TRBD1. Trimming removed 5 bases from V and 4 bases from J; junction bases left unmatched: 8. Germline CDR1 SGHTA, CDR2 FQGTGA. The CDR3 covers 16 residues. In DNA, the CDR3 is TGTGCCAGCAGCGAATTGGGACAGGGGGCAGGAGAGACCCAGTACTTC. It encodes CASSELGQGAGETQYF.

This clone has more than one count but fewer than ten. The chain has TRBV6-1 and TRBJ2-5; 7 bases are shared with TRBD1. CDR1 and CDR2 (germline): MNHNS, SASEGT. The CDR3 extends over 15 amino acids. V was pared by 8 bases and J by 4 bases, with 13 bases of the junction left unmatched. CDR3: CASGVGITGVETQYF. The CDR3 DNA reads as TGTGCCAGCGGCGTTGGAATTACAGGGGTAGAGACCCAGTACTTC.

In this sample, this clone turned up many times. CDR3 region: CASSFDTGGDGYTF. DNA of the CDR3: TGTGCCAGCAGCTTTGACACAGGGGGCGATGGCTACACCTTC. The chain combines TRBV7-9 with TRBJ1-2, with TRBD1 matching 9 bases. V lost 3 bases and J lost 6; bases outside the gene matches: 5. The length of the CDR3 is 14 residues. In germline, CDR1 is SEHNR, CDR2 FQNEAQ (reference sequence).

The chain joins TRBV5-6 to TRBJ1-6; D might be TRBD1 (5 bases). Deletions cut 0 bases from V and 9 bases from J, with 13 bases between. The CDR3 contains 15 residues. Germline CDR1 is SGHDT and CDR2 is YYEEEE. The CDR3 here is CASSLVAGLGSPLHF. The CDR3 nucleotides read TGTGCCAGCAGCTTGGTGGCAGGGCTTGGTTCACCCCTCCACTTT. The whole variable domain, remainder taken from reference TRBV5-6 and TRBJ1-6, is DAGVTQSPTHLIKTRGQQVTLRCSPKSGHDTVSWYQQALGQGPQFIFQYYEEEERQRGNFPDRFSGHQFPNYSSELNVNALLLGDSALYLCASSLVAGLGSPLHFGNGTRLTVT.

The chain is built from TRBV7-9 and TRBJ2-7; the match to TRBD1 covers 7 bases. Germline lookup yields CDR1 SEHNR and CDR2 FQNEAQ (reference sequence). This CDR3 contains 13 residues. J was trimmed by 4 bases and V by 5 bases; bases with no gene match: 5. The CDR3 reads CASSMGQLYEQYF. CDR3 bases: TGTGCCAGCAGCATGGGACAGCTTTACGAGCAGTACTTC.

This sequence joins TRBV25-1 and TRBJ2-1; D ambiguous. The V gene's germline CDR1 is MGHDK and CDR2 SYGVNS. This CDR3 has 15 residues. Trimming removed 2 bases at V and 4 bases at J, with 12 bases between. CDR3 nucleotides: TGTGCCAGCAGTGAACCTAGTACCCCGTACAATGAGCAGTTCTTC. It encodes CASSEPSTPYNEQFF. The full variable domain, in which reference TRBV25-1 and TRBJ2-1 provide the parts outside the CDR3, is EADIYQTPRYLVIGTGKKITLECSQTMGHDKMYWYQQDPGMELHLIHYSYGVNSTEKGDLSSESTVSRIRTEHFPLTLESARPSHTSQYLCASSEPSTPYNEQFFGPGTRLTVL.

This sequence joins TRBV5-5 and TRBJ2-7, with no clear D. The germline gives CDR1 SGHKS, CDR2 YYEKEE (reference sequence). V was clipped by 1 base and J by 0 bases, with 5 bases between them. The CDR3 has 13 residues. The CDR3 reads CASSLTYSYEQYF. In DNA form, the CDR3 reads TGTGCCAGCAGCTTGACTTACTCCTACGAGCAGTACTTC.

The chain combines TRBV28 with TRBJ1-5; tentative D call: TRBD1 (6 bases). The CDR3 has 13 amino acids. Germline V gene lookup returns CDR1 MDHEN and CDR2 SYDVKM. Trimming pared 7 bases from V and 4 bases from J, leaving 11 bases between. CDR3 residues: CASTGRGNQPQHF. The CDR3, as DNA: TGTGCCAGCACGGGGAGGGGGAATCAGCCCCAGCATTTT.

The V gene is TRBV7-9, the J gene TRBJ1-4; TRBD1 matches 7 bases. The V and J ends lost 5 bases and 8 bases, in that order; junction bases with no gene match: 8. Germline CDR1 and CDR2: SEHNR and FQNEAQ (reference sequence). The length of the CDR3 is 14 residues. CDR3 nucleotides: TGTGCCAGCAGCCCTCAGACAGGGTTCGAAAAACTGTTTTTT. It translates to CASSPQTGFEKLFF.